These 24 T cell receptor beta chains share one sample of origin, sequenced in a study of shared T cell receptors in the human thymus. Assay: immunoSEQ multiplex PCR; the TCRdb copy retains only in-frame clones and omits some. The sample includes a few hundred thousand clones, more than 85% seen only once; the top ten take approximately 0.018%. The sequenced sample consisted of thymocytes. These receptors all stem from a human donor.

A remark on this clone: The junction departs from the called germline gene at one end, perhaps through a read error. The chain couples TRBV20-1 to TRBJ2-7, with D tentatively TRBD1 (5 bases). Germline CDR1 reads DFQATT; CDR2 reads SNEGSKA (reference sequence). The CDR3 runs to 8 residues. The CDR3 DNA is TGCAGTGCGCTCGGTAGGGGTTTC. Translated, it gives CSALGRGF.

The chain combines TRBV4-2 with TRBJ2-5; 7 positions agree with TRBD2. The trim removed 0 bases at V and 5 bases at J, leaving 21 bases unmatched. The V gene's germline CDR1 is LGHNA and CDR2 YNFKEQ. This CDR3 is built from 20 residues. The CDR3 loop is CASSQELAAGLGRELETQYF. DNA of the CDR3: TGTGCCAGCAGCCAAGAATTGGCGGCCGGTCTAGGGCGGGAGTTGGAGACCCAGTACTTC.

This CDR3 is CASRNFGNNEQFF. In DNA, the CDR3 is TGTGCCAGCCGAAATTTTGGGAATAATGAGCAGTTCTTC. V gene TRBV27 combines with J gene TRBJ2-1; D is undetermined. V was clipped by 8 bases and J by 7 bases, with 15 bases between them. CDR3 length equals 13 residues. Germline V gene sequence: CDR1 MNHEY, CDR2 SMNVEV (reference sequence).

The CDR3 DNA follows: TGCGCCAGCAGCTTGTTTCCGGGAGGGTTGGCAGATACGCAGTATTTT. Translation gives CASSLFPGGLADTQYF. J is TRBJ2-3 and V is TRBV5-1, with 8 bases aligning to TRBD2. Germline CDR1 SGHRS, CDR2 YFSETQ. The CDR3 runs 16 residues. V dropped 1 base and J dropped 4; count of bases not matched to a gene: 8.

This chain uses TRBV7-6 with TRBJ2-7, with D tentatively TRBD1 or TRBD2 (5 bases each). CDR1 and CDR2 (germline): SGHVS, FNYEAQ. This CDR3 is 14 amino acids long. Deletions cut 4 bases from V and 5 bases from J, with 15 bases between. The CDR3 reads CASSSIRGRNEQYF. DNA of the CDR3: TGTGCCAGCAGCTCGATACGGGGACGGAACGAGCAGTACTTC.

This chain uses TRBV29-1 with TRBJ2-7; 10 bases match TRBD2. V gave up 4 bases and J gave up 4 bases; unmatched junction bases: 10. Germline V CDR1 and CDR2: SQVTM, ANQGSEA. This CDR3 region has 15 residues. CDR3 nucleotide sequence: TGCAGCGTTGGAACCGCGAAGCGGGAGGGGTACGAGCAGTACTTC. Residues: CSVGTAKREGYEQYF.

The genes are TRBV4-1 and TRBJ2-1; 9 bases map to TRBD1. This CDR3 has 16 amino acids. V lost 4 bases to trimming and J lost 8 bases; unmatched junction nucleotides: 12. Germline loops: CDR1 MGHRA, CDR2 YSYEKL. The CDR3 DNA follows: TGCGCCAGCAGCCCCCGAAGGAACAGGGGGCCCGATGAGCAGTTCTTC. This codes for CASSPRRNRGPDEQFF.

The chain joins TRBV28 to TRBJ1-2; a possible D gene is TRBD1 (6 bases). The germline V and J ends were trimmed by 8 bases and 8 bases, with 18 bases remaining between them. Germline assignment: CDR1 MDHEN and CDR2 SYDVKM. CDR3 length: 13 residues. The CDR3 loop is CASYSRGSQGYTF. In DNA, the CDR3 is TGTGCCAGCTACTCCAGGGGATCCCAAGGCTACACCTTC.

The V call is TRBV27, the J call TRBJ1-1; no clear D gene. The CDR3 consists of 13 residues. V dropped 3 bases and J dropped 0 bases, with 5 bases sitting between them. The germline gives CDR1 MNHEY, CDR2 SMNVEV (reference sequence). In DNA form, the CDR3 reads TGTGCCAGCAGTTTGGACCTGAACACTGAAGCTTTCTTT. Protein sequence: CASSLDLNTEAFF.

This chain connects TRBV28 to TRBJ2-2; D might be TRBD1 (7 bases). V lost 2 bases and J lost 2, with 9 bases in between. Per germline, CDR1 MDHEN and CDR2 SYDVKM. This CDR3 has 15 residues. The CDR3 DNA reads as TGTGCCAGCAGTTTACAGGGGGGAAACACCGGGGAGCTGTTTTTT. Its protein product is CASSLQGGNTGELFF.

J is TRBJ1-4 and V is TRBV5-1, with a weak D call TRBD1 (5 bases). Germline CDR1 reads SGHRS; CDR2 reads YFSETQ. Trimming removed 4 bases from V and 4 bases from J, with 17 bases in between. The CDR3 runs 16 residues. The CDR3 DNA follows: TGCGCCAGCAGCCCGGGGACCGCGAGACTTAATGAAAAACTGTTTTTT. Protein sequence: CASSPGTARLNEKLFF.

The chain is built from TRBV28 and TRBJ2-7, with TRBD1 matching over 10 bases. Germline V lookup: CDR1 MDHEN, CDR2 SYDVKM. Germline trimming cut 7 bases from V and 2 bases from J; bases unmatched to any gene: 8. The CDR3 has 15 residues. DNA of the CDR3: TGTGCCAGCAAGGGCTCCGGGACAGGGGCCTACGAGCAGTACTTC. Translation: CASKGSGTGAYEQYF.

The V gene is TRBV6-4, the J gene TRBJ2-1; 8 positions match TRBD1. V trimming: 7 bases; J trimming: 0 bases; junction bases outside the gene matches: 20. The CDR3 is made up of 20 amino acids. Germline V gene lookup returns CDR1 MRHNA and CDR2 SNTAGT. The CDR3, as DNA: TGTGCCAGCATATTCAGGGGGCACCCCACACCCTCGAGCTCCTACAATGAGCAGTTCTTC. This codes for CASIFRGHPTPSSSYNEQFF.

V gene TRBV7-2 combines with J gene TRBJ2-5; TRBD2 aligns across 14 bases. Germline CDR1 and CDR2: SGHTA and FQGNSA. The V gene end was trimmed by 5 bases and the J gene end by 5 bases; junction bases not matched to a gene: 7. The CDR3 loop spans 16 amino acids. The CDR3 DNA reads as TGTGCCAGCAGCCAGGGACTAGCGGGGGTAAGGGAGACCCAGTACTTC. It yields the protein CASSQGLAGVRETQYF.

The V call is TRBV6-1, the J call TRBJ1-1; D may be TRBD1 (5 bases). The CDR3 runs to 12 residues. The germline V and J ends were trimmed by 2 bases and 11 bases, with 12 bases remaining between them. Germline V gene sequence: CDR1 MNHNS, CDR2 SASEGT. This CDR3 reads CASSERGVLAFF. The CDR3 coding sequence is TGTGCCAGCAGTGAACGGGGCGTCCTGGCTTTCTTT.

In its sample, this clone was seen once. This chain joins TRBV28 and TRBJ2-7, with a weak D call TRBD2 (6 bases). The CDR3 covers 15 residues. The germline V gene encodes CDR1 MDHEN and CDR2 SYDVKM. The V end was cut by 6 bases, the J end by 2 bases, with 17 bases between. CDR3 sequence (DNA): TGTGCCAGCAGCCGGGAGAAGGGGCTAACCTACGAGCAGTACTTC. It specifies CASSREKGLTYEQYF.

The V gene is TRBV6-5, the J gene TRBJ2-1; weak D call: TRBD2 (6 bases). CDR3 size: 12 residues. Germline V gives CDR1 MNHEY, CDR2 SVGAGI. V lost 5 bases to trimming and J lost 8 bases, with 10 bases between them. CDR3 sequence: CASSGTLHEQFF. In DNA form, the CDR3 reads TGTGCCAGCAGTGGGACTCTGCATGAGCAGTTCTTC.

The chain's CDR3 is CAWSADTSGPYQETQYF. CDR3 nucleotide sequence: TGTGCCTGGAGTGCCGACACTAGCGGGCCCTACCAAGAGACCCAGTACTTC. J is TRBJ2-5 and V is TRBV30; TRBD2 agrees at 9 bases. The CDR3 length is 17 residues. Germline CDR1 reads GTSNPN; CDR2 reads SVGIG (reference sequence). Trimming removed 1 base from V and 0 bases from J; junction bases left unmatched: 9.

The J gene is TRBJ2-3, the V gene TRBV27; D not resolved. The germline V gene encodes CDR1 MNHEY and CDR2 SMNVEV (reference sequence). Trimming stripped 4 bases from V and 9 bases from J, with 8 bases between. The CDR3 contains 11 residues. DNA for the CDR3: TGTGCCAGCAGTTATTCGAGAACGCAGTATTTT. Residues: CASSYSRTQYF.

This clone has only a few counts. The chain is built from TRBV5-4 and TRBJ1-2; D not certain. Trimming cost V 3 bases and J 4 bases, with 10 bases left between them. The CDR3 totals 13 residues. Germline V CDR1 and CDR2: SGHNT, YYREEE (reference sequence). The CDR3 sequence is CASSSGAAYGYTF. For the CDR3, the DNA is TGTGCCAGCAGCTCGGGAGCAGCCTATGGCTACACCTTC.

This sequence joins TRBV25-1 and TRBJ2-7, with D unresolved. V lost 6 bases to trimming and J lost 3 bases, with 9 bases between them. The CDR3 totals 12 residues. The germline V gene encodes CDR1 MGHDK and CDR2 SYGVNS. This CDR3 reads CASRENSYEQYF. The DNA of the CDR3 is TGTGCCAGCAGGGAGAACAGCTACGAGCAGTACTTC.

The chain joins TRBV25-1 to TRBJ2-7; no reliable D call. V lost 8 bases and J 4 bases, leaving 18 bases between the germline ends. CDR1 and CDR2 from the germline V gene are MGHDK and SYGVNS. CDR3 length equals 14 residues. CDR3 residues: CASSPPIGRYEQYF. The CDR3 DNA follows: TGTGCCAGCTCTCCACCGATAGGAAGATACGAGCAGTACTTC.

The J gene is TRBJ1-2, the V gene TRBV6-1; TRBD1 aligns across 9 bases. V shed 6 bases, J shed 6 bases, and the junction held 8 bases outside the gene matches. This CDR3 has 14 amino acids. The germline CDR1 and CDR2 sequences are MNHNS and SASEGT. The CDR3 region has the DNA TGTGCCAGCAGAACCGGGACAGGGTCTGATGGCTACACCTTC. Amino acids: CASRTGTGSDGYTF.

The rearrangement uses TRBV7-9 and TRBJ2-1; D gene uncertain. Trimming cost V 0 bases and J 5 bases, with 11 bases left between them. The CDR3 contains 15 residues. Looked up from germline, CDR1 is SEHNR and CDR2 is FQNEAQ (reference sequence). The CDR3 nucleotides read TGTGCCAGCAGCTTAGCGTCGGACCCCAACAATGAGCAGTTCTTC. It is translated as CASSLASDPNNEQFF.